A single sample is the source of the 4 T cell receptor beta chains below, sequenced in a study of memory CD4+ T cells and cytomegalovirus serostatus. Single viable CD3+CD4+CD8-CD45RO+ cells were sorted as the memory CD4+ T cells. Clones were sequenced by immunoSEQ multiplex PCR, and TCRdb holds only the in-frame ones, with some missing. The sample has roughly 60,000 clones, roughly three quarters seen once. The material sequenced was memory CD4+ T cells from blood. Every receptor here comes from an adult in good health and CMV-seronegative.

V gene TRBV2 combines with J gene TRBJ1-1; 9 nucleotides match TRBD1. The V gene end was trimmed by 8 bases and the J gene end by 5 bases; junction bases not matched to a gene: 15. Germline CDR1 is SNHLY and CDR2 is FYNNEI. The CDR3 is made up of 16 amino acids. CDR3 amino acids: CASALRNRGPGTEAFF. The CDR3 DNA sequence: TGTGCCAGCGCCCTCCGGAACAGGGGGCCGGGGACTGAAGCTTTCTTT.

This clone was found a few times. This rearrangement joins TRBV2 to TRBJ1-2; D gene uncertain. V was pared by 8 bases and J by 4 bases, with 11 bases between. Germline CDR1 and CDR2: SNHLY and FYNNEI. CDR3 size: 12 residues. As DNA, the CDR3 is TGTGCCAGCCCCCGGGCGTTCTATGGCTACACCTTC. It codes for CASPRAFYGYTF.

The V and J genes are TRBV10-3 and TRBJ2-6, with 9 bases fitting TRBD1. CDR1 and CDR2 from the germline V gene are ENHRY and SYGVKD. Trimming took 6 bases from V and 2 from J; bases not matched to a gene: 2. This CDR3 region has 15 residues. CDR3 residues: CAIRGDRAGANVLTF. As DNA, the CDR3 is TGTGCCATCAGGGGGGACAGGGCTGGGGCCAACGTCCTGACTTTC.

This rearrangement joins TRBV2 to TRBJ1-1; possible D gene TRBD1, 6 bases. Germline assignment: CDR1 SNHLY and CDR2 FYNNEI. V lost 2 bases to trimming and J lost 1 base, with 11 bases between them. The CDR3 extends over 15 amino acids. The CDR3 spells CASSEWGGPNTEAFF. CDR3 coding DNA: TGTGCCAGCAGTGAATGGGGGGGCCCGAACACTGAAGCTTTCTTT. The full variable domain, completed using reference TRBV2 and TRBJ1-1, is EPEVTQTPSHQVTQMGQEVILRCVPISNHLYFYWYRQILGQKVEFLVSFYNNEISEKSEIFDDQFSVERPDGSNFTLKIRSTKLEDSAMYFCASSEWGGPNTEAFFGQGTRLTVV.